This T cell receptor beta chain is drawn from a study of PD-1 blockade in classical Hodgkin lymphoma. Study at large: Intravenous delivery of nivolumab at 3 mg/kg to patients occurred every 2 weeks.

This clone was picked up a small number of times. Its specificity is not known. The trim removed 10 bases at V and 3 bases at J, leaving 10 bases unmatched. Looked up from germline, CDR1 is WSHSY and CDR2 is SAAADI. This CDR3 is built from 17 residues. Assay used: immunoSEQ multiplex PCR; TCRdb lists only in-frame clones, some missing. The sample comprises about 84,000 clones, around 86% of which are singletons, and 20% to 25% rests with the top ten. The patients all showed relapse after autologous stem cell transplantation, while their brentuximab vedotin exposure varied. Complete response, partial response or progressive disease constituted the best response categories observed. Study-wide results and caveats: The repertoire differences lack a defined cause, possibly disease activity or prior therapy.

This sample comprised peripheral blood mononuclear cells (PBMCs), obtained at baseline. The receptor was derived from a human donor with classical Hodgkin lymphoma. The V gene is TRBV10-2, the J gene TRBJ2-1; TRBD2 agrees at 15 bases. CDR3 protein: CATSTGTSGRIYNEQFF. The DNA of the CDR3 is TGCGCCACTTCTACCGGGACTAGCGGGAGGATCTACAATGAGCAGTTCTTC.